The present T cell receptor beta chain was sequenced within a study of T cells in tumors after PD-1 blockade. Study summary: Patients had no prior checkpoint blockade, systemic immunosuppressants, or anti-cancer therapy within 4 weeks. A subset received ongoing vismodegib 150 mg daily alongside anti-PD-1 therapy. Study-wide findings and caveats: Blood contained about two fifths of the tumor's TCR clonotypes.

Produced via immunoSEQ multiplex PCR; TCRdb's table is partial and in-frame only. In the table there are approximately 60,000 clones, roughly 78% of which are singletons. This CDR3 has 15 residues. As concerns this clone: No antigen is known for it.

This sample comprised PBMCs, obtained before anti-PD-1 treatment. The TCR comes from a human donor with basal cell carcinoma. The J gene is TRBJ1-1, the V gene TRBV21-1. TRBV21-1 is designated a pseudogene. The CDR3 is CASSKVEGENTEAFF. For the CDR3, the DNA is TGTGCCAGCAGCAAAGTGGAGGGGGAAAACACTGAAGCTTTCTTT.